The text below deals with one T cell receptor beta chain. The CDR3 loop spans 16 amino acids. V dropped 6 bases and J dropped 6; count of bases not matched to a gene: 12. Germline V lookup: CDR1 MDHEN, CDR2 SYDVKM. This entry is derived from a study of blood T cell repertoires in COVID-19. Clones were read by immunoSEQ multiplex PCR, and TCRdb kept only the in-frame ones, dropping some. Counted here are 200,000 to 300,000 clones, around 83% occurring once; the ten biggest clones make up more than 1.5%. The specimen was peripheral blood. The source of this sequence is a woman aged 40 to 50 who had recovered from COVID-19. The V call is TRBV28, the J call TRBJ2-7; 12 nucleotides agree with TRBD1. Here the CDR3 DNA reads TGTGCCAGCAGGTCAACGGGACAGGGGGCTAGAGGCGAGCAGTACTTC. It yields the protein CASRSTGQGARGEQYF.